This T cell receptor beta chain appears in the sequencing data of a study of Ad26.COV2.S vaccination and SARS-CoV-2 variants. This table comes from immunoSEQ multiplex PCR, and its TCRdb copy is limited to in-frame clones, with some not included. This table holds approximately 280,000 clones, 80% to 90% found once. Trimming removed 1 base from V and 7 bases from J, with 14 bases in between. The CDR3 extends over 16 amino acids. Germline values: CDR1 ENHRY, CDR2 SYGVKD. The treatment here: 15 to 20 received Ad26.COV2.S at low or high dose, single or two shots; about 5 received placebo; per-sample allocation not given. Repertoires come from day 63 after the first vaccine or placebo injection.

The receptor comes from a person between 18 and 59 years old who received the Ad26.COV2.S COVID-19 vaccine or a placebo. The chain has TRBV10-3 and TRBJ1-6; D not resolved. Here the sequenced sample was peripheral blood, taken in a trial of Ad26.COV2.S vaccine versus placebo. In DNA, the CDR3 is TGTGCCATCAGTGAGTTCAAGGGCCGAGCGAATTCACCCCTCCACTTT. It translates to CAISEFKGRANSPLHF.